This is a list of T cell receptor beta chains from one sample in a study of regulatory T cells in long-lasting Graves disease. One entry per CDR3 protein results from TCRdb running MiXCR on the multiplex PCR reads. The data contain roughly 530,000 distinct CDR3 sequences, about 16% of them singletons. The data also belong to a second study, concerning T cells in Graves' hyperthyroidism and ophthalmopathy.

The source material was peripheral blood mononuclear cells (PBMCs), sampled at new diagnosis, from a patient treated with antithyroid drugs. These receptor sequences come from a woman aged 35 to 59 with Graves disease. The CDR3 runs from the conserved cysteine through the conserved F or W. A D gene is named only where the DNA matches it firmly. For some rows the clone size is stated as once, few or many, or as a class when expanded; others skip it.

clone_size j_call v_call d_call cdr3_aa cdr3_nt
NA TRBJ2-7 TRBV30 NA CAWSVLSGQRPHRGSYEQYF TGTGCCTGGAGTGTACTATCAGGACAGCGGCCCCATAGGGGGTCCTACGAGCAGTACTTC
few TRBJ1-2 TRBV29-1 TRBD1 CSVWVQFGSGQPKNYGYTF TGCAGCGTTTGGGTTCAGTTTGGCTCGGGACAGCCAAAGAACTATGGCTACACCTTC
many TRBJ1-5 TRBV12-3/TRBV12-4 TRBD1 CASSLQGPNQPQHF TGCGCCAGCAGCTTACAGGGGCCAAATCAGCCCCAGCATTTT
many TRBJ1-6 TRBV15 TRBD1 CATSRETGGPPTLHF TGTGCCACCAGCAGAGAGACAGGGGGCCCCCCCACCCTCCACTTT
NA TRBJ2-5 TRBV15 NA CATGGDFQQGYETQYF TGTGCCACCGGAGGGGACTTCCAACAGGGATATGAGACCCAGTACTTC
NA TRBJ1-2 TRBV10-3 NA CAITATVGIYGYTF TGTGCCATCACCGCTACGGTAGGGATCTATGGCTACACCTTC
NA TRBJ1-4 TRBV3-1 TRBD1 CASRQQGKLFF TGTGCCAGCAGACAACAGGGGAAACTGTTTTTT
few TRBJ1-5 TRBV5-1 NA CASRRDTVDQPQHF TGCGCCAGCAGACGGGACACCGTCGATCAGCCCCAGCATTTT
many TRBJ2-7 TRBV24-1 NA CATSDGRDLYEQYF TGTGCCACCAGTGATGGAAGGGACCTCTACGAGCAGTACTTC
NA TRBJ2-1 TRBV12-3/TRBV12-4 NA CASSGAGEVNEQFF TGTGCCAGCAGTGGGGCAGGGGAAGTAAATGAGCAGTTCTTC
NA TRBJ1-1 TRBV20-1 TRBD1 CSARGTGNAEAFF TGCAGTGCTAGGGGGACAGGGAACGCTGAAGCTTTCTTT
NA TRBJ2-1 TRBV7-9 NA CASSSSYEQFF TGTGCCAGCAGCTCAAGCTACGAGCAGTTCTTC
few TRBJ1-1 TRBV19 NA CASSIVVARGEAFF TGTGCCAGTAGTATAGTTGTGGCTCGGGGTGAAGCTTTCTTT
many TRBJ2-5 TRBV28 NA CASSLYLAEKGRPQETQYF TGTGCCAGCAGTCTCTACTTGGCGGAGAAGGGACGACCCCAAGAGACCCAGTACTTC
NA TRBJ1-5 TRBV25-1 NA CASSSRGDSNQPQHF TGTGCCAGCAGTTCCCGGGGGGATAGCAATCAGCCCCAGCATTTT
many TRBJ2-3 TRBV20-1 NA CSASPAGSTDTQYF TGCAGTGCTAGTCCCGCGGGTAGCACAGATACGCAGTATTTT
NA TRBJ1-1 TRBV7-9 NA CASSARQRGDTEAFF TGTGCCAGCAGCGCTCGACAAAGGGGCGACACTGAAGCTTTCTTT
few TRBJ2-1 TRBV11-2 NA CASSIGGLPPYNEQFF TGTGCCAGTAGTATAGGGGGACTCCCCCCCTACAATGAGCAGTTCTTC
many TRBJ1-1 TRBV28 TRBD1 CASSSDRGDTEAFF TGTGCCAGCAGCTCGGACAGGGGGGACACTGAAGCTTTCTTT
many TRBJ1-5 TRBV27 NA CASTSHLGGPQHF TGTGCCAGCACATCTCACCTTGGGGGGCCCCAGCATTTT
NA TRBJ1-1 TRBV19 NA CASSFPPPGQFSFF TGTGCCAGTTCATTTCCACCTCCGGGACAATTTTCCTTCTTT
few TRBJ1-1 TRBV4-1 NA CASSQDGSLHEAFF TGCGCCAGCAGCCAAGATGGCAGTTTGCATGAAGCTTTCTTT
many TRBJ1-6 TRBV6-1 NA CASSPLGVNSPLHF TGTGCCAGCAGTCCCCTCGGGGTCAATTCACCCCTCCACTTT
NA TRBJ1-5 TRBV4-1 NA CASSRGVVGNQPQHF TGCGCCAGCAGCCGGGGGGTCGTCGGGAATCAGCCCCAGCATTTT
many TRBJ1-1 TRBV28 TRBD1 CASSLGTGGEAFF TGTGCCAGCAGCTTGGGGACAGGGGGGGAAGCTTTCTTT
NA TRBJ2-6 TRBV28 TRBD1 CASSEGTGVSGANVLTF TGTGCCAGCAGCGAAGGGACAGGGGTATCTGGGGCCAACGTCCTGACTTTC
many TRBJ2-7 TRBV6-1 NA CASQGNPLSYEQYF TGTGCCAGCCAAGGTAATCCACTATCCTACGAGCAGTACTTC
many TRBJ1-1 TRBV12-3/TRBV12-4 NA CASSLKGPVNTEAFF TGTGCCAGCAGTTTGAAGGGGCCGGTGAACACTGAAGCTTTCTTT
many TRBJ2-1 TRBV6-1 NA CAGGVFLGNEQFF TGTGCGGGCGGGGTTTTCCTCGGGAATGAGCAGTTCTTC